This T cell receptor beta chain came from a study of blood T cell repertoires in COVID-19. Study-wide background: COVID-19 samples from acute and convalescent phases originated in the United States, Italy and Spain. In each case, the material was cDNA or gDNA derived from T cells, B-cell-depleted T cells, or PBMCs.

Germline CDR1 reads MNHEY; CDR2 reads SVGEGT. Germline trimming cut 2 bases from V and 4 bases from J; bases unmatched to any gene: 4. The CDR3 runs 14 residues. Generated by immunoSEQ multiplex PCR, the TCRdb table keeps only in-frame clones and is missing some. The repertoire holds 130,000 or so clones, with 84% as singletons. Seattle's enrolled individuals joined amid active infection and were then monitored longitudinally. J is TRBJ1-1 and V is TRBV6-2 or TRBV6-3; 7 nucleotides match TRBD1. Sequencing was done on a sample of peripheral blood. The TCR originated in a man aged 30-40 years with COVID-19, enrolled during active disease. The CDR3 DNA sequence: TGTGCCAGCAGTTACGAGGGGGCGGTCACTGAAGCTTTCTTT. Its protein is CASSYEGAVTEAFF.